This T cell receptor beta chain was sequenced during a study of neoadjuvant anti-PD-1 for oral cavity cancer. The overall study: Patients without progression got a fourth dose around day 43.

The CDR3 totals 13 residues. V was shortened by 7 bases and J by 7 bases, with 14 bases between the two germline ends. Germline loops: CDR1 MNHNY, CDR2 SVGAGI (reference sequence). Clones were sequenced by immunoSEQ multiplex PCR, and TCRdb holds only the in-frame ones, with some missing. Of 15,000 to 20,000 clones listed, less than 80% were seen once; the top ten hold 2.5% to 3%. V and J are TRBV6-6 and TRBJ2-1; a possible D gene is TRBD1 (5 bases). Sequencing used PBMCs, obtained before nivolumab (anti-PD-1) treatment. This TCR was sampled from a person aged 40 to 85 with oral cavity squamous cell carcinoma. The DNA of the CDR3 is TGTGCCAGCACCGACGCAGGGTTAAATGAGCAGTTCTTC. Its translation: CASTDAGLNEQFF.